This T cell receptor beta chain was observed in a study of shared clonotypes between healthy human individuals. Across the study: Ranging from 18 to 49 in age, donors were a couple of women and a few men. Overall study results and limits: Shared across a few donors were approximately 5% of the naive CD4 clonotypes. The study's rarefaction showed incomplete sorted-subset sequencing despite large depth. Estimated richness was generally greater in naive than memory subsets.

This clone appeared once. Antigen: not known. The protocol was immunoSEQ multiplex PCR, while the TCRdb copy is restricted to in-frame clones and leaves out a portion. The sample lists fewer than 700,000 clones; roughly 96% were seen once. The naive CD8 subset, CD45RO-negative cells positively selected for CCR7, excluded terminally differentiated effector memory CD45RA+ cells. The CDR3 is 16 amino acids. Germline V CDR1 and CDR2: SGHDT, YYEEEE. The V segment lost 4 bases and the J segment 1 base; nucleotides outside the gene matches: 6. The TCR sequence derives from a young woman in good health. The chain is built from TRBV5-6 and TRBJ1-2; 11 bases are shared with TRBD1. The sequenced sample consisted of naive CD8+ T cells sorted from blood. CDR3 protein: CASSTGTGGINYGYTF. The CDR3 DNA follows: TGTGCCAGCAGCACCGGGACAGGGGGAATTAACTATGGCTACACCTTC.